A selection of T cell receptor beta chains follows, all from one sample in a study of T cells in Graves' hyperthyroidism and ophthalmopathy. MiXCR was run by TCRdb on the multiplex PCR reads, yielding one entry per CDR3 protein. The sample shows under 300,000 distinct CDR3 sequences, less than 15% of them seen only once. Sequencing was carried out using blood. These receptors were obtained from a woman under 40 with Graves' hyperthyroidism that later progressed to Graves' ophthalmopathy. The CDR3 runs from the conserved cysteine through the conserved F or W. A D gene is named only where the DNA matches it firmly. A clone size is listed for some rows: how often the clone was seen (once, few, many), or a class if it is expanded.

D	J	V	size	DNA	CDR3
TRBD2	TRBJ2-7	TRBV28	few	TGTGCCAGCAGTTCCTTGGGGGGGAGGGATGACGGAGAGCAGTACTTC	CASSSLGGRDDGEQYF
TRBD2	TRBJ2-3	TRBV7-2	few	TGTGCCAGCAGCCGGGCTGGCGGGAGCGGAAATACGCAGTATTTT	CASSRAGGSGNTQYF
-	TRBJ2-1	TRBV20-1	many	TGCAGTGCTAGAGCTCGAGTTCTAGGGAGCAATGAGCAGTTCTTC	CSARARVLGSNEQFF
TRBD2	TRBJ2-1	TRBV10-3	-	TGTGCCATCAGGCCGGGACTATCAAACAATGAGCAGTTCTTC	CAIRPGLSNNEQFF
-	TRBJ2-2	TRBV4-3	-	TGCGCCAGCAGCCAAGATATTCCGGGACTCCCGGGCGGGGAGCTGTTTTTT	CASSQDIPGLPGGELFF
-	TRBJ2-4	TRBV3-1	-	TGTGCCAGCAGCAAAGGACGGGAGGCCAAAAACATTCAGTACTTC	CASSKGREAKNIQYF
-	TRBJ2-3	TRBV7-2	many	TGTGCCAGCAGCCCGCGGGAAGCTACGCAGTATTTT	CASSPREATQYF
TRBD2	TRBJ2-7	TRBV4-3	-	TGCGCCAGCAGCCCGGGACTAGCGGGAGCTGAGCAGTACTTC	CASSPGLAGAEQYF
TRBD2	TRBJ2-2	TRBV14	few	TGTGCCAGCAGCCTCAAAGGGCTAGCGGGAGGGCTTTCCGGGGAGCTGTTTTTT	CASSLKGLAGGLSGELFF
-	TRBJ2-1	TRBV7-9	-	TGTGCCAGCAGCTCGGGACCGGGTGAGCAGTTCTTC	CASSSGPGEQFF
-	TRBJ1-5	TRBV2	many	TGTGCCAGCAGTGAAGCCGCAGCGACTAATCAGCCCCAGCATTTT	CASSEAAATNQPQHF
-	TRBJ2-7	TRBV7-9	many	TGTGCCAGCAGCCTTAGTGGGGCAGGGACCTACGAGCAGTACTTC	CASSLSGAGTYEQYF
TRBD2	TRBJ2-2	TRBV13	many	TGTGCCAGCAGCTTACCGGGACTAGCCCCCGGGGAGCTGTTTTTT	CASSLPGLAPGELFF
-	TRBJ1-1	TRBV12-3/TRBV12-4	many	TGTGCCAGCACTAATCTCCGCCGGGGGTCCACTGAAGCTTTCTTT	CASTNLRRGSTEAFF
-	TRBJ2-5	TRBV5-6	few	TGTGCCAGCAGCCTCTTTGGGACGGACGATCTTCTCGCGTACTTC	CASSLFGTDDLLAYF
-	TRBJ1-4	TRBV20-1	many	TGCAGTGCTAGAGTCCTGCAGGAAAAACTGTTTTTT	CSARVLQEKLFF
TRBD2	TRBJ2-3	TRBV20-1	many	TGCAGTGCTAGTGGGGTACTTCCGGGACTAGCGGGAGAAGTTGGTACAGATACGCAGTATTTT	CSASGVLPGLAGEVGTDTQYF
-	TRBJ2-2	TRBV7-2	many	TGTGCCAGCAGCTTAGATGGTCTGTTTTTT	CASSLDGLFF
-	TRBJ2-5	TRBV6-1	many	TGTGCCAGTGAATCGGGGGCGGCGGGAGAGACCCAGTACTTC	CASESGAAGETQYF
-	TRBJ2-3	TRBV15	many	TGTGCCACCAGCAGAGGCTGGGGCGCGAACACAGATACGCAGTATTTT	CATSRGWGANTDTQYF
TRBD1	TRBJ1-1	TRBV28	many	TGTGCCAGCACCTTGACAGGGAAGGTTACTGAAGCTTTCTTT	CASTLTGKVTEAFF
TRBD2	TRBJ2-1	TRBV27	many	TGTGCCAGCAGTTTACTGACTAGCGTCTTAAGCTCCTACAATGAGCAGTTCTTC	CASSLLTSVLSSYNEQFF
-	TRBJ2-1	TRBV7-2	many	TGTGCCAGCAGCTTAGGAGGGGGGGGGTGGGATGAGCAGTTCTTC	CASSLGGGGWDEQFF
-	TRBJ2-3	TRBV5-5	many	TGTGCCAGCAGCCGTGCCCAAAGCACAGATACGCAGTATTTT	CASSRAQSTDTQYF
-	TRBJ2-7	TRBV7-2	many	TGTGCCAGCAGCTCTAAGCGGGCCTACGAGCAGTACTTC	CASSSKRAYEQYF
-	TRBJ2-1	TRBV27	-	TGTGCCAGCAGTTCGCGACAGGTCGGTGAGCAGTTCTTC	CASSSRQVGEQFF
TRBD2	TRBJ2-3	TRBV18	-	TGTGCCAGCTCACCACGGACTAGCGGGAGAAAGGGCACAGATACGCAGTATTTT	CASSPRTSGRKGTDTQYF
-	TRBJ2-6	TRBV6-2/TRBV6-3	many	TGTGCCAGCAGTCCCCGCGAGGGGGGAGTCTCTGGGGCCAACGTCCTGACTTTC	CASSPREGGVSGANVLTF
TRBD2	TRBJ2-7	TRBV5-1	many	TGCGCCAGCAGAACCACTAGCGGGAGCTACGAGCAGTACTTC	CASRTTSGSYEQYF